The 21 T cell receptor beta chains below all came from one sample that was sequenced in a study of sequential checkpoint blockade in melanoma. Some clones are missing from TCRdb's copy, which holds only in-frame ones; the method was immunoSEQ multiplex PCR. The data show tens of thousands of clones, with 70% to 90% seen just once and around 15% held by the top ten. The sample's treatment: randomized to nivolumab then ipilimumab (arm A) or the reverse (arm B). The sequenced sample was CD8+ T cells sorted from blood (inferred from file names), obtained from a patient given nivolumab and ipilimumab in sequence. The receptors come from a human donor with melanoma.

The rearrangement joins TRBV11-1 to TRBJ1-1; no clear D. Looked up from germline, CDR1 is SGHAT and CDR2 is FQDESV (reference sequence). The CDR3 runs to 14 residues. The V end lost 0 bases, the J end lost 1 base, and 6 bases lay between the germline ends. Here the CDR3 reads CASSLAPTNTEAFF. CDR3 coding DNA: TGTGCCAGCAGCTTAGCACCTACGAACACTGAAGCTTTCTTT. Looking up the rest from reference TRBV11-1 and TRBJ1-1 gives the full variable domain: EAEVAQSPRYKITEKSQAVAFWCDPISGHATLYWYRQILGQGPELLVQFQDESVVDDSQLPKDRFSAERLKGVDSTLKIQPAELGDSAMYLCASSLAPTNTEAFFGQGTRLTVV.

The chain employs TRBV15 and TRBJ2-5; 8 bases map to TRBD1. The CDR3 is 15 amino acids. From germline, CDR1 is LNHNV and CDR2 YYDKDF (reference sequence). Trimming at V came to 1 base and at J to 5 bases, leaving 6 bases not matched to a gene. The CDR3 is CATSRGQGAGETQYF. The CDR3 DNA reads as TGTGCCACCAGCAGAGGGCAGGGGGCCGGGGAGACCCAGTACTTC.

This clone has only one observation. The chain recombines TRBV30 with TRBJ1-5; tentative D call: TRBD1 (6 bases). This CDR3 contains 13 residues. CDR1 GTSNPN and CDR2 SVGIG come from the germline V gene (reference sequence). Trimming removed 5 bases at V and 5 bases at J, with 13 bases between. The CDR3 protein is CAWSRDNHQPQHF. The CDR3 nucleotides are TGTGCCTGGTCTAGGGACAACCATCAGCCCCAGCATTTT.

The chain recombines TRBV6-1 with TRBJ1-1; no reliable D call. This CDR3 has 11 residues. V lost 6 bases and J lost 2, with 4 bases in between. Germline V CDR1 and CDR2: MNHNS, SASEGT. The CDR3 loop is CASRANTEAFF. CDR3 in DNA: TGTGCCAGCAGGGCAAACACTGAAGCTTTCTTT.

The V gene is TRBV9, the J gene TRBJ1-2, with D maybe TRBD1 (5 bases). The germline V gene encodes CDR1 SGDLS and CDR2 YYNGEE. The CDR3 has 15 amino acids. Deletions cut 0 bases from V and 5 bases from J, with 14 bases between. CDR3 protein: CASSVGGAEYYGYTF. CDR3 coding DNA: TGTGCCAGCAGCGTAGGCGGGGCAGAATATTATGGCTACACCTTC.

The rearrangement links TRBV5-4 to TRBJ1-4; 9 positions match TRBD1. CDR3 size: 16 residues. Trimming took 4 bases from V and 8 from J; bases not matched to a gene: 12. CDR1 and CDR2 (germline): SGHNT, YYREEE (reference sequence). The CDR3 loop reads CASSDTGGTGREKLFF. The CDR3 DNA reads TGTGCCAGCAGCGATACGGGCGGGACAGGGAGGGAAAAACTGTTTTTT.

The genes are TRBV7-6 and TRBJ2-3; D is ambiguous. Looked up from germline, CDR1 is SGHVS and CDR2 is FNYEAQ. Trimming left V 1 base short and J 3 bases short, with 8 bases between. The length of the CDR3 is 14 residues. This CDR3 is CASSLDIGTDTQYF. CDR3 DNA sequence: TGTGCCAGCAGCTTAGATATCGGGACAGATACGCAGTATTTT.

This clone showed up just a few times. The V and J genes are TRBV4-1 and TRBJ2-2; tentatively, D is TRBD2 (6 bases). Trimming shortened V by 0 bases and J by 3 bases, and 8 bases separated the two germline ends. CDR3 length: 15 amino acids. The germline V gene encodes CDR1 MGHRA and CDR2 YSYEKL. CDR3 residues: CASSQDKRDTGELFF. In DNA, the CDR3 is TGCGCCAGCAGCCAAGACAAGCGGGACACCGGGGAGCTGTTTTTT.

V gene TRBV5-5 combines with J gene TRBJ2-7, with 7 bases aligning to TRBD1. The CDR3 is 14 amino acids. Per the germline V gene, CDR1 is SGHKS and CDR2 is YYEKEE (reference sequence). The V and J ends lost 1 base and 2 bases, in that order; junction bases with no gene match: 3. DNA for the CDR3: TGTGCCAGCAGCTTGTGGGACAGCGCCTACGAGCAGTACTTC. As protein: CASSLWDSAYEQYF.

The chain combines TRBV11-2 with TRBJ1-2; TRBD1 agrees at 10 bases. V was clipped by 5 bases and J by 8 bases; unmatched bases: 14. Germline V gene sequence: CDR1 SGHAT, CDR2 FQNNGV. The CDR3 contains 16 residues. DNA of the CDR3: TGTGCCAGCAGCCCACCAGCCCCCGGGACAGGGGACGGCTACACCTTC. Its translation is CASSPPAPGTGDGYTF.

The chain recombines TRBV29-1 with TRBJ2-3, with 14 positions matching TRBD2. The CDR3 consists of 17 residues. Germline CDR1 SQVTM, CDR2 ANQGSEA. The trim removed 4 bases at V and 3 bases at J, leaving 9 bases unmatched. The CDR3 spells CSVGGTSGGMKTDTQYF. In DNA form, the CDR3 reads TGCAGCGTTGGGGGGACTAGCGGGGGAATGAAAACAGATACGCAGTATTTT.

The chain carries TRBV4-3 and TRBJ2-1; 10 bases agree with TRBD2. The CDR3 runs 17 residues. Germline CDR1 LGHNA, CDR2 YSLEER. V lost 1 base to trimming and J lost 8 bases; unmatched junction nucleotides: 11. The chain's CDR3 is CASSQGLAGALSDEQFF. The DNA for the CDR3 is TGCGCCAGCAGCCAAGGTCTAGCGGGGGCCTTAAGCGATGAGCAGTTCTTC.

V gene TRBV18 combines with J gene TRBJ2-1; D perhaps matches TRBD1 (5 bases). The CDR3 consists of 19 residues. With 4 bases removed from V and 5 bases from J, the gap between germline ends came to 27 bases. Per germline, CDR1 KGHSH and CDR2 LQKENI. The CDR3: CASSQKTGSLVRQNNEQFF. Written as DNA, the CDR3 is TGTGCCAGCTCACAAAAGACCGGCTCGTTGGTAAGACAGAACAATGAGCAGTTCTTC. Filled out from reference TRBV18 and TRBJ2-1, the complete variable domain reads NAGVMQNPRHLVRRRGQEARLRCSPMKGHSHVYWYRQLPEEGLKFMVYLQKENIIDESGMPKERFSAEFPKEGPSILRIQQVVRGDSAAYFCASSQKTGSLVRQNNEQFFGPGTRLTVL.

Comment on this clone: An end of the junction differs from the germline gene, which may be a read error. The gene calls are TRBV28 and TRBJ1-4, with D possibly matching TRBD1 (5 bases). Germline lookup yields CDR1 MDHEN and CDR2 SYDVKM. The CDR3 loop spans 19 amino acids. The CDR3 DNA sequence: TGTGCCAGCAGTTTCCCCCCCCAAGACAGCTTCTCAACTAATGAAAAACTGCTTTTT. Protein sequence: CASSFPPQDSFSTNEKLLF.

The gene calls are TRBV25-1 and TRBJ1-5; TRBD1 matches 7 bases. This CDR3 spans 15 amino acids. With 2 bases clipped from V and 5 bases from J, the junction kept 6 bases outside the gene matches. Germline V lookup: CDR1 MGHDK, CDR2 SYGVNS. The CDR3 region is CASSEKGAGDQPQHF. The CDR3, as DNA: TGTGCCAGCAGTGAAAAGGGGGCCGGGGATCAGCCCCAGCATTTT.

The chain recombines TRBV28 with TRBJ1-3; maybe TRBD1 (6 bases). This CDR3 has 16 residues. V gave up 4 bases and J gave up 0 bases, with 13 bases separating them. Germline values: CDR1 MDHEN, CDR2 SYDVKM. For the CDR3, the DNA is TGTGCCAGCAGTTCCCCCCGGGACAACTCTGGAAACACCATATATTTT. Its translation: CASSSPRDNSGNTIYF.

Only one count was recorded for this clone. CDR3 in DNA: TGTGCCAGCAGCTTAGTGTTTGGGGCTAGCGGGAGTCAAGAGACCCAGTACTTC. Encoded protein: CASSLVFGASGSQETQYF. The J gene is TRBJ2-5, the V gene TRBV7-8, with 10 positions matching TRBD2. From germline, CDR1 is SGHVS and CDR2 FQNEAQ. The CDR3 has 18 amino acids. Trimming removed 1 base from V and 2 bases from J; junction bases left unmatched: 10.

For the CDR3, the DNA is TGTGCCAGCAGCCTCTCAGGGTATACCTACGAGCAGTACGTC. It is translated as CASSLSGYTYEQYV. This chain links TRBV27 with TRBJ2-7; maybe TRBD1 (5 bases). V was shortened by 6 bases and J by 2 bases, with 14 bases between the two germline ends. CDR3 length: 14 residues. Per germline, CDR1 MNHEY and CDR2 SMNVEV (reference sequence).

In this sample, this clone turned up once. The chain joins TRBV4-1 to TRBJ2-5, with TRBD1 matching 9 bases. V trimming: 6 bases; J trimming: 4 bases; junction bases outside the gene matches: 6. This CDR3 comprises 14 residues. CDR1 and CDR2 (germline): MGHRA, YSYEKL. CDR3 sequence reads: CASSQQGAGETQYF. DNA of the CDR3: TGCGCCAGCAGTCAACAGGGGGCGGGAGAGACCCAGTACTTC.

This clone was observed once. This rearrangement joins TRBV9 to TRBJ1-1, with no clear D. The V end was cut by 3 bases, the J end by 6 bases, with 9 bases between. This CDR3 is 12 amino acids long. The germline gives CDR1 SGDLS, CDR2 YYNGEE. The CDR3: CASSAGSAEAFF. Here the CDR3 DNA reads TGTGCCAGCAGCGCAGGTAGTGCTGAAGCTTTCTTT.

The rearrangement links TRBV9 to TRBJ1-2; 9 bases fit TRBD1. The ends lost 4 bases at V and 5 bases at J; junction bases unmatched: 3. CDR3 length equals 13 residues. The germline CDR1 and CDR2 sequences are SGDLS and YYNGEE. CDR3 protein: CASSLGQGYGYTF. In DNA, the CDR3 is TGTGCCAGCAGCCTCGGACAGGGGTATGGCTACACCTTC. The entire variable domain, with the rest obtained from reference TRBV9 and TRBJ1-2, is as follows: DSGVTQTPKHLITATGQRVTLRCSPRSGDLSVYWYQQSLDQGLQFLIQYYNGEERAKGNILERFSAQQFPDLHSELNLSSLELGDSALYFCASSLGQGYGYTFGSGTRLTVV.